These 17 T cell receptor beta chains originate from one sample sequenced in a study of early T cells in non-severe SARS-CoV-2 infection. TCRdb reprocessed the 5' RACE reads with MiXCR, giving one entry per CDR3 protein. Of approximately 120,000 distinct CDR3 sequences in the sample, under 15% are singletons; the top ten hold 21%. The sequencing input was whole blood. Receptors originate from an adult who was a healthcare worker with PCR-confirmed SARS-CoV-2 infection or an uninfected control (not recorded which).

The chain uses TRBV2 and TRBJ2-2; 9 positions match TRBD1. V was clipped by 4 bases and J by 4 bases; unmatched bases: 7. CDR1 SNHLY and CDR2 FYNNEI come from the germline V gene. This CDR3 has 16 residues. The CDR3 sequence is CASSVPRQGGTGELFF. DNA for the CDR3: TGTGCCAGCAGTGTTCCCCGACAGGGGGGCACCGGGGAGCTGTTTTTT. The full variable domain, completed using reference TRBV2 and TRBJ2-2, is EPEVTQTPSHQVTQMGQEVILRCVPISNHLYFYWYRQILGQKVEFLVSFYNNEISEKSEIFDDQFSVERPDGSNFTLKIRSTKLEDSAMYFCASSVPRQGGTGELFFGEGSRLTVL.

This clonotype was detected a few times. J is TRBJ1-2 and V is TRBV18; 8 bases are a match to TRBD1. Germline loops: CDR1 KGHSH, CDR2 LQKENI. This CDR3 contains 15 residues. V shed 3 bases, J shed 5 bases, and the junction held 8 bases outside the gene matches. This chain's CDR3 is CASSPATGARYGYTF. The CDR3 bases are TGTGCCAGCTCACCGGCGACAGGGGCACGATATGGCTACACCTTC.

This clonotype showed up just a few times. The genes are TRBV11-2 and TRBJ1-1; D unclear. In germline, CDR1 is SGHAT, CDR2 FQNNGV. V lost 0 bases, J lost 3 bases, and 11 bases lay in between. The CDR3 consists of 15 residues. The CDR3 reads CASSLDPARYTEAFF. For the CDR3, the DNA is TGTGCCAGCAGCTTAGACCCAGCCCGCTACACTGAAGCTTTCTTT.

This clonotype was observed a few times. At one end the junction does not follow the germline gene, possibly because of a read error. CDR3 sequence: CASSPTGQGNSEAFF. The CDR3, as DNA: TGTGCCAGCTCACCGACCGGACAGGGGAACTCTGAAGCTTTCTTT. This chain joins TRBV18 and TRBJ1-1; 9 nucleotides agree with TRBD1. The germline CDR1 and CDR2 sequences are KGHSH and LQKENI. CDR3 length: 15 residues. Full variable domain (rest looked up from reference TRBV18 and TRBJ1-1): NAGVMQNPRHLVRRRGQEARLRCSPMKGHSHVYWYRQLPEEGLKFMVYLQKENIIDESGMPKERFSAEFPKEGPSILRIQQVVRGDSAAYFCASSPTGQGNSEAFFGQGTRLTVV.

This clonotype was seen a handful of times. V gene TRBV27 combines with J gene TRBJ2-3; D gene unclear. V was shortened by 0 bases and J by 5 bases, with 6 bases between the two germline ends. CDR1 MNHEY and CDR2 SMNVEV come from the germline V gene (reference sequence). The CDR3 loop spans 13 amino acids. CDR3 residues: CASSLSIGDTQYF. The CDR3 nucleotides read TGTGCCAGCAGTTTATCGATAGGAGATACGCAGTATTTT.

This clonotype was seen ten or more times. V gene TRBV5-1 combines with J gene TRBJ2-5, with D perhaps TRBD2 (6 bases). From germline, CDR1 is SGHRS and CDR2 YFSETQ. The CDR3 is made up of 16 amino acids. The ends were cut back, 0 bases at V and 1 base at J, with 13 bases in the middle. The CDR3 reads CASSLDEAEGQETQYF. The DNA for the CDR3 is TGCGCCAGCAGCTTGGATGAAGCGGAGGGCCAAGAGACCCAGTACTTC.

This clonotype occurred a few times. The CDR3 nucleotides are TGTGCCAGCAGCTTAGACAGGGAAGAGCAGTTCTTC. Its translation: CASSLDREEQFF. The genes are TRBV11-2 and TRBJ2-1; D might be TRBD1 (5 bases). Germline V gene lookup returns CDR1 SGHAT and CDR2 FQNNGV. V was trimmed by 0 bases and J by 10 bases, leaving 7 bases between them. This CDR3 comprises 12 residues.

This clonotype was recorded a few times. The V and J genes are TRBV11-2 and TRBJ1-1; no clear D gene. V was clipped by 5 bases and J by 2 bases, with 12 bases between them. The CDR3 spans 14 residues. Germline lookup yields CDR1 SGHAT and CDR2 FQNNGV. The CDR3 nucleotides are TGTGCCAGCAGCGTAACGGACCGAAACACTGAAGCTTTCTTT. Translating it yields CASSVTDRNTEAFF.

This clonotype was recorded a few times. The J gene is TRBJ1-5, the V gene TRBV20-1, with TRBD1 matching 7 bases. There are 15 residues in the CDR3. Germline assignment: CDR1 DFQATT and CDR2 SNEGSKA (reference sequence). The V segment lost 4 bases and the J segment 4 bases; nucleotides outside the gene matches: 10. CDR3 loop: CSAKMRTGDNQPQHF. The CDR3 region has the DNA TGCAGTGCTAAAATGCGAACAGGGGATAATCAGCCCCAGCATTTT.

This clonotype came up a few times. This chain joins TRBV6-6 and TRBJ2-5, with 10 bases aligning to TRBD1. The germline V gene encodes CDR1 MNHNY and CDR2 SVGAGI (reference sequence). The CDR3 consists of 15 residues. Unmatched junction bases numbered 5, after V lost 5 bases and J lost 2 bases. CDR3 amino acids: CASSQPGQGQETQYF. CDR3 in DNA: TGTGCCAGCAGTCAACCGGGACAGGGGCAAGAGACCCAGTACTTC.

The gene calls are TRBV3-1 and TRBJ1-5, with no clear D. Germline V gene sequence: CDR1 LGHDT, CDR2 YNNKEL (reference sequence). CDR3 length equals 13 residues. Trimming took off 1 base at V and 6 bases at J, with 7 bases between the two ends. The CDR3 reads CASSQVLGQPQHF. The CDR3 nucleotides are TGTGCCAGCAGCCAAGTTTTGGGTCAGCCCCAGCATTTT.

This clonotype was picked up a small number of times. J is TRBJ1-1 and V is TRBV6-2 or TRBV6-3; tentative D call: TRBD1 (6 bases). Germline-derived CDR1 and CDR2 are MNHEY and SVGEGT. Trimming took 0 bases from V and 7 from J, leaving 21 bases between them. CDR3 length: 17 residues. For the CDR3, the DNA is TGTGCCAGCAGTTACTCGACTTTCTTAATAGGGGGGGATGAAGCTTTCTTT. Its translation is CASSYSTFLIGGDEAFF.

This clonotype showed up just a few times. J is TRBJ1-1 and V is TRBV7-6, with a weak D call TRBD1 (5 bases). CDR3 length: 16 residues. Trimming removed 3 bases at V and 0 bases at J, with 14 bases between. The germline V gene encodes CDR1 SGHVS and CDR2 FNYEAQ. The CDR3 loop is CASSFGVDRLNTEAFF. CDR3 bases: TGTGCCAGCAGCTTTGGGGTTGACAGACTGAACACTGAAGCTTTCTTT.

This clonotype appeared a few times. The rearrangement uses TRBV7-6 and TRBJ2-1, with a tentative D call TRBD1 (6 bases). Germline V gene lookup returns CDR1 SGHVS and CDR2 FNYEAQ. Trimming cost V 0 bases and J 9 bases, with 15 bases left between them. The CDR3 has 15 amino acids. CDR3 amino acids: CASSLAVYRDGEQFF. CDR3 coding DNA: TGTGCCAGCAGCTTAGCGGTTTACAGGGACGGTGAGCAGTTCTTC.

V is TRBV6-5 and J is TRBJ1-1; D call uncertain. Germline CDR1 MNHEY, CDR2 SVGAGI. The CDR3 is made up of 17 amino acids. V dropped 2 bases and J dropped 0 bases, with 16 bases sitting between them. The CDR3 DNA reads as TGTGCCAGCAGTTACAATCGGGCAACCTTCATGAACACTGAAGCTTTCTTT. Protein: CASSYNRATFMNTEAFF.

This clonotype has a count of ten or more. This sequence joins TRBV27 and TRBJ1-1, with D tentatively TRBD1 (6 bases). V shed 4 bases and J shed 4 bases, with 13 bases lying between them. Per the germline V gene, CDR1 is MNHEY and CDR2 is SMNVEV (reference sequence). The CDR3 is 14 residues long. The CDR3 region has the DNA TGTGCCAGCAGTTCCGGACAGAGTGGCACTGAAGCTTTCTTT. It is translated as CASSSGQSGTEAFF.

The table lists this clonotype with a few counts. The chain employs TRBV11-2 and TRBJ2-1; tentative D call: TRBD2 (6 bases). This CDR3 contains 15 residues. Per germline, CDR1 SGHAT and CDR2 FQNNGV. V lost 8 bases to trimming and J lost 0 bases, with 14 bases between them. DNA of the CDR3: TGTGCCAGCTCTGGGGGGTTTGACTCCTACAATGAGCAGTTCTTC. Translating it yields CASSGGFDSYNEQFF.